This T cell receptor (beta chain) derives from a study of radiotherapy plus CTLA-4 blockade in lung cancer. Clones were sequenced by immunoSEQ multiplex PCR, and TCRdb holds only the in-frame ones, with some missing. This sample has around 110,000 clones, with over 65% found just once. In its sample, this clone was seen once. Per the germline V gene, CDR1 is SNHLY and CDR2 is FYNNEI. The CDR3 covers 16 residues. V lost 7 bases and J lost 7, with 20 bases in between. The V and J genes are TRBV2 and TRBJ1-6, with TRBD1 as a possible D gene (6 bases). The sample consisted of peripheral blood, taken from a patient treated with radiotherapy plus ipilimumab. The TCR comes from a human donor with non-small cell lung cancer that progressed on radiotherapy plus ipilimumab. Some clones in this sample may be carry-over from other donors' samples. The CDR3 loop is CASNRRGGGRNSPLHF. The CDR3 nucleotides are TGTGCCAGCAACCGCCGAGGGGGGGGCCGGAATTCACCCCTCCACTTT.